Listed here are 14 T cell receptor beta chains from one sample, sequenced in a study of prognosis after radiotherapy for stage I lung cancer. Amplicons of TCR beta CDR3 were generated from genomic DNA by two-round multiplex PCR. Primers specific to each TRBV and TRBJ gene were used in first-round PCR. TCRdb reprocessed the multiplex PCR reads with MiXCR, giving one entry per CDR3 protein. Here the sample spans some 34,000 distinct CDR3 sequences, approximately 32% being singletons. The input for sequencing was PBMCs, taken before or after stereotactic body radiation therapy (not recorded which). These receptor sequences come from a donor over 45 with non-small cell lung cancer.

This clonotype was recorded many times. V and J are TRBV6-5 and TRBJ1-1, with D possibly being TRBD1 (6 bases). V dropped 2 bases and J dropped 1 base, with 14 bases sitting between them. This CDR3 is built from 16 residues. Germline V gene data show CDR1 as MNHEY and CDR2 as SVGAGI. CDR3 DNA sequence: TGTGCCAGCAGTTACCCCATACAGGGCTGGAACACTGAAGCTTTCTTT. This gives the protein CASSYPIQGWNTEAFF.

V and J are TRBV5-8 and TRBJ1-2, with no clear D. V was clipped by 8 bases and J by 6 bases, with 26 bases between them. Germline assignment: CDR1 SGHTS and CDR2 YDEGEE. The CDR3 has 16 residues. The CDR3 loop reads CASIPRWSFLTNGYTF. The CDR3 nucleotides read TGTGCCAGTATCCCCCGGTGGAGTTTTCTCACGAATGGCTACACCTTC.

The chain has TRBV28 and TRBJ2-3; no reliable D call. Trimming pared 4 bases from V and 1 base from J, leaving 18 bases between. This CDR3 has 17 residues. Germline assignment: CDR1 MDHEN and CDR2 SYDVKM. CDR3: CASSSPMPGCGTDTQYF. The CDR3 nucleotides are TGTGCCAGCAGTTCACCCATGCCCGGGTGTGGCACAGATACGCAGTATTTT. The full variable domain, its missing parts supplied by reference TRBV28 and TRBJ2-3, is DVKVTQSSRYLVKRTGEKVFLECVQDMDHENMFWYRQDPGLGLRLIYFSYDVKMKEKGDIPEGYSVSREKKERFSLILESASTNQTSMYLCASSSPMPGCGTDTQYFGPGTRLTVL.

The table lists this clonotype with many counts. This chain connects TRBV20-1 to TRBJ1-2; 10 nucleotides line up with TRBD1. Trimming took 2 bases from V and 5 from J; bases not matched to a gene: 8. CDR1 is DFQATT and CDR2 is SNEGSKA in the germline V gene (reference sequence). This CDR3 comprises 15 residues. This chain's CDR3 is CSARTGTGATYGYTF. The CDR3 DNA reads as TGCAGTGCTAGAACCGGGACAGGGGCAACATATGGCTACACCTTC.

As regards this clonotype: The likely explanation is a read error, given a far larger clone one base away. The chain employs TRBV2 and TRBJ1-2; 8 bases fit TRBD1. Germline V gives CDR1 SNHLY, CDR2 FYNNEI. This CDR3 spans 13 amino acids. V trimming: 8 bases; J trimming: 5 bases; junction bases outside the gene matches: 7. The DNA for the CDR3 is TGTGCCAGCGGTTCACGGACAGGGTATGGCTACACCTTC. Protein product: CASGSRTGYGYTF.

This clonotype was seen many times. This rearrangement joins TRBV7-2 to TRBJ1-1; possible D gene TRBD1, 6 bases. CDR3 size: 17 residues. Trimming cost V 6 bases and J 7 bases, with 27 bases left between them. Germline assignment: CDR1 SGHTA and CDR2 FQGNSA. CDR3 sequence (DNA): TGTGCCAGCAGTTCTGGGTGGGGGGCGGGGAACCTAAATGAAGCTTTCTTT. It is translated as CASSSGWGAGNLNEAFF.

This clonotype was seen many times. As DNA, the CDR3 is TGTGCCAGCAGGTCAACAGGGGGTAGGAAAGACGAGCAGTACTTC. It codes for CASRSTGGRKDEQYF. The chain joins TRBV6-1 to TRBJ2-7; 8 nucleotides line up with TRBD1. Germline V gene data show CDR1 as MNHNS and CDR2 as SASEGT. Germline trimming cut 6 bases from V and 5 bases from J; bases unmatched to any gene: 12. The CDR3 contains 15 residues.

This clonotype was detected many times. The chain links TRBV6-2 or TRBV6-3 to TRBJ1-1; D not resolved. The V end lost 5 bases, the J end lost 4 bases, and 8 bases lay between the germline ends. The CDR3 totals 12 residues. Germline V gives CDR1 MNHEY, CDR2 SVGEGT. DNA of the CDR3: TGTGCCAGCAGTAGAGGAACCACTGAAGCTTTCTTT. This encodes CASSRGTTEAFF.

The chain uses TRBV11-3 and TRBJ2-2; TRBD1 aligns across 11 bases. Germline V lookup: CDR1 SGHNT, CDR2 YENEEA. The ends lost 2 bases at V and 5 bases at J; junction bases unmatched: 7. The CDR3 length is 17 residues. DNA for the CDR3: TGTGCCAGCAGCTTACTTCCCGGGACAGGGGGAACCGGGGAGCTGTTTTTT. Its translation is CASSLLPGTGGTGELFF. Combining the CDR3 with reference TRBV11-3 and TRBJ2-2 gives the whole variable domain EAGVVQSPRYKIIEKKQPVAFWCNPISGHNTLYWYLQNLGQGPELLIRYENEEAVDDSQLPKDRFSAERLKGVDSTLKIQPAELGDSAVYLCASSLLPGTGGTGELFFGEGSRLTVL.

As regards this clonotype: A far larger clone differs by one base, so this is likely a read error. V is TRBV6-5 and J is TRBJ1-5; D is ambiguous. Looked up from germline, CDR1 is MNHEY and CDR2 is SVGAGI. This CDR3 has 14 amino acids. CDR3 DNA sequence: TGTACCAGCAGAAGGCGCGGAGACAATCAGCCCCAGCATTTT. Amino acid sequence: CTSRRRGDNQPQHF.

There are many counts of this clonotype. This chain links TRBV20-1 with TRBJ1-2, with TRBD1 identical over 9 bases. Germline V gene lookup returns CDR1 DFQATT and CDR2 SNEGSKA (reference sequence). The CDR3 covers 16 residues. Unmatched junction bases numbered 13, after V lost 0 bases and J lost 8 bases. The CDR3 here is CSARDPLGGTGHGYTF. The DNA of the CDR3 is TGCAGTGCTAGAGATCCGCTCGGTGGGACAGGGCACGGCTACACCTTC.

This clonotype showed up just once. The chain combines TRBV6-1 with TRBJ2-7, with D perhaps TRBD2 (6 bases). Trimming left V 6 bases short and J 6 bases short, with 12 bases between. This CDR3 comprises 12 residues. Looked up from germline, CDR1 is MNHNS and CDR2 is SASEGT. CDR3 loop: CASSPGTPEQYF. CDR3 sequence (DNA): TGTGCCAGCAGCCCCGGGACTCCCGAGCAGTACTTC.

In its sample, this clonotype was seen many times. The CDR3 protein is CASSPGGTRGGSYEQYF. CDR3 DNA: TGTGCCAGCAGCCCAGGAGGGACAAGGGGAGGCTCCTACGAGCAGTACTTC. This chain connects TRBV14 to TRBJ2-7; possibly TRBD1 or TRBD2 for D (6 bases each). This CDR3 has 17 residues. The germline CDR1 and CDR2 sequences are SGHDN and FVKESK. Trimming cost V 4 bases and J 0 bases, with 19 bases left between them.

This clonotype was detected many times. The J gene is TRBJ2-7, the V gene TRBV20-1; 9 bases are a match to TRBD1. The germline gives CDR1 DFQATT, CDR2 SNEGSKA (reference sequence). V gave up 3 bases and J gave up 2 bases; unmatched junction bases: 5. CDR3 length: 14 amino acids. The DNA for the CDR3 is TGCAGTGCTAGGGCGGGACAGGGCACCTACGAGCAGTACTTC. Translation: CSARAGQGTYEQYF.